This T cell receptor beta chain was retrieved from a study of blood T cell repertoires in COVID-19. For the study at large: Acute and convalescent COVID-19 specimens originated in the United States, Italy and Spain. Nucleic acid was either cDNA or gDNA, and it came from T cells, B-cell-depleted T cells, or PBMCs.

The CDR3 totals 11 residues. Germline V lookup: CDR1 SQVTM, CDR2 ANQGSEA. This clone was observed once. In the study's own analysis: Amplifying reference gene primers gave estimates of nucleated cell counts. Sequencing was performed with immunoSEQ multiplex PCR; in TCRdb, only in-frame clones are kept and a portion is missing. The DNA gave D and trimming, while V, J and clone size come from that table. The data hold 50,000 to 55,000 clones, with almost 85% observed a single time. The rearrangement links TRBV29-1 to TRBJ2-3; possible D gene TRBD2, 6 bases. The sequence came from a human donor in a cohort sampled during active COVID-19. Sample: peripheral blood. The CDR3 nucleotides read TGCACCCCTCCGGGGGATGATACGCAGTATTTT. This gives the protein CTPPGDDTQYF.